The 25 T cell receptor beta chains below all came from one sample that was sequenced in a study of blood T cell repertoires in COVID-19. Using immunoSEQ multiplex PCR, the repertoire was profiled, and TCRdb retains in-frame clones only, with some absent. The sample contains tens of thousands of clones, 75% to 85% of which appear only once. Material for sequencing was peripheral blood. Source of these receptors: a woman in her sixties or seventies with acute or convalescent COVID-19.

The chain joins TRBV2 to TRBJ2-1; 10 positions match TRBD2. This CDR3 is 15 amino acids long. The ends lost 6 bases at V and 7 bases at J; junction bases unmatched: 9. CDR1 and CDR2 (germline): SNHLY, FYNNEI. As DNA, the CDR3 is TGTGCCAGCAGCGTACTAATAGCGGGGGGTAATGAGCAGTTCTTC. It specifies CASSVLIAGGNEQFF.

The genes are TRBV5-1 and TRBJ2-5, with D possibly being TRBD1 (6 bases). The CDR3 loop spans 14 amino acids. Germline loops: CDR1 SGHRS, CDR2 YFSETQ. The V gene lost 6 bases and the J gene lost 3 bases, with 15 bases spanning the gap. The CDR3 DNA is TGCGCCAGCAACTCACAGGGAGTTAAAGAGACCCAGTACTTC. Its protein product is CASNSQGVKETQYF.

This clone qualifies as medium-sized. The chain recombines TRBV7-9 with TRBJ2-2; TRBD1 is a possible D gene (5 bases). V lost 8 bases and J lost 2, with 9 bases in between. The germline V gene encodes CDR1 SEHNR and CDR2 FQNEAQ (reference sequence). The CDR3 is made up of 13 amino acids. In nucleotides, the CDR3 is TGTGCCAGCGAGGACACCAACACCGGGGAGCTGTTTTTT. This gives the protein CASEDTNTGELFF.

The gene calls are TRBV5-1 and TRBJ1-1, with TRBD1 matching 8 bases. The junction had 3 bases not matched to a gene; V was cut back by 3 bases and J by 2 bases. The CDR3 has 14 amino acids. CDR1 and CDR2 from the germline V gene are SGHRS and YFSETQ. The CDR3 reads CASSSQGGNTEAFF. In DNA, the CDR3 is TGCGCCAGCAGCTCACAGGGGGGAAACACTGAAGCTTTCTTT.

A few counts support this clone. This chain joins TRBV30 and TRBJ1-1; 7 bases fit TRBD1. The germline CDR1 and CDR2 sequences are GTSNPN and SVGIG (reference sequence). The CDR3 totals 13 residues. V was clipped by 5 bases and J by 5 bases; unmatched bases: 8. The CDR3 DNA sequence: TGTGCCTGGGGGGTGACAGGGCGAACTGAAGCTTTCTTT. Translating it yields CAWGVTGRTEAFF.

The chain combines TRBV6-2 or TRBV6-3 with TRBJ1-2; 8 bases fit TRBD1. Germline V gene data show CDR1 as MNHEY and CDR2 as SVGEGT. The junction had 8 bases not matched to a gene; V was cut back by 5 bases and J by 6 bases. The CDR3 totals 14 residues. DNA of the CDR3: TGTGCCAGCAGTGGACAGGGTTATTCGGATGGCTACACCTTC. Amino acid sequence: CASSGQGYSDGYTF.

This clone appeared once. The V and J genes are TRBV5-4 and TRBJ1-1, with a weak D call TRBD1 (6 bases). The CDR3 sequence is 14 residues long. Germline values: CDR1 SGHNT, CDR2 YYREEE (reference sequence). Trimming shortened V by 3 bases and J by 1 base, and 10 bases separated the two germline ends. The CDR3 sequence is CASSSGQPNTEAFF. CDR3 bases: TGTGCCAGCAGCTCCGGACAGCCGAACACTGAAGCTTTCTTT.

The chain's CDR3 is CASSPPRGTGGDEKLFF. In nucleotides, the CDR3 is TGTGCCAGCAGTCCACCTCGGGGGACAGGGGGAGATGAAAAACTGTTTTTT. The chain recombines TRBV27 with TRBJ1-4, with 11 bases aligning to TRBD1. Germline trimming cut 5 bases from V and 6 bases from J; bases unmatched to any gene: 11. CDR1 and CDR2 from the germline V gene are MNHEY and SMNVEV (reference sequence). The CDR3 is made up of 17 amino acids. Together with reference TRBV27 and TRBJ1-4, the CDR3 gives the full variable domain: EAQVTQNPRYLITVTGKKLTVTCSQNMNHEYMSWYRQDPGLGLRQIYYSMNVEVTDKGDVPEGYKVSRKEKRNFPLILESPSPNQTSLYFCASSPPRGTGGDEKLFFGSGTQLSVL.

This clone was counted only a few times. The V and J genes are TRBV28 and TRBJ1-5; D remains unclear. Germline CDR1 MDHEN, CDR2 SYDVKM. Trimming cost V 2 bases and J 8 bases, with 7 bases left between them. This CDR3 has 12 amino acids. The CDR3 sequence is CASSLIREPQHF. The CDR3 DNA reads TGTGCCAGCAGTTTAATTCGAGAGCCCCAGCATTTT.

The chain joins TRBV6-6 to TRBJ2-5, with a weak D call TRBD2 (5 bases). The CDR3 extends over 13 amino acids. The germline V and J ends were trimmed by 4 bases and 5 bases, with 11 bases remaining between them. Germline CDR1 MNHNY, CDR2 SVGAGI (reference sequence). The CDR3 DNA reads TGTGCCAGCAGTTTTCGGGGTGTGGAGACCCAGTACTTC. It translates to CASSFRGVETQYF.

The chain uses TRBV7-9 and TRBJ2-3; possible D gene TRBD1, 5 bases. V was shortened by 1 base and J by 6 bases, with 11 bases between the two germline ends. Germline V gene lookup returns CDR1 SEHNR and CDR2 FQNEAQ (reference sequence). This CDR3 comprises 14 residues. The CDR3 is CASSLDRSGDTQYF. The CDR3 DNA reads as TGTGCCAGCAGCTTAGACAGGTCCGGGGATACGCAGTATTTT. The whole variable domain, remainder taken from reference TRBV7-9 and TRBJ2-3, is DTGVSQNPRHKITKRGQNVTFRCDPISEHNRLYWYRQTLGQGPEFLTYFQNEAQLEKSRLLSDRFSAERPKGSFSTLEIQRTEQGDSAMYLCASSLDRSGDTQYFGPGTRLTVL.

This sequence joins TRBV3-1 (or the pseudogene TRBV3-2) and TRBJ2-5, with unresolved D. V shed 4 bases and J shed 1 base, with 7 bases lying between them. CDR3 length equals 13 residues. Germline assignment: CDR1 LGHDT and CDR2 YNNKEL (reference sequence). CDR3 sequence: CASSLLLQETQYF. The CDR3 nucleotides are TGTGCCAGCAGCCTACTCCTCCAAGAGACCCAGTACTTC.

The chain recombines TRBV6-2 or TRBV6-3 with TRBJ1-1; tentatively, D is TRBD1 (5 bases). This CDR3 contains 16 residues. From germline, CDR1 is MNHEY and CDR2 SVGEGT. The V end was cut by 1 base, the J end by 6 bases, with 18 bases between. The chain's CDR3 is CASSYWSGRAGAEAFF. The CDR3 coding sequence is TGTGCCAGCAGTTACTGGTCGGGCAGGGCCGGAGCTGAAGCTTTCTTT.

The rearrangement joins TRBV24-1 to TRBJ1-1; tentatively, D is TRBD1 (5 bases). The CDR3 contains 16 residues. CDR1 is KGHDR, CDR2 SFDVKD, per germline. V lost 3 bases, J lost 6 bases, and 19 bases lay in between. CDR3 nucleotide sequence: TGTGCCACCAGTGATCCCGCACGATCAGGGATTCCTGAAGCTTTCTTT. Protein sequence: CATSDPARSGIPEAFF.

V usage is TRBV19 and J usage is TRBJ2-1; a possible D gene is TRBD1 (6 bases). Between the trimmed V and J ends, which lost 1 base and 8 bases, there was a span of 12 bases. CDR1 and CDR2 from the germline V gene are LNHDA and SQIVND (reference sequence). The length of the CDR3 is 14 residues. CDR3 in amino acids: CASSIGRGIHEQFF. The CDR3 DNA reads TGTGCCAGTAGTATAGGCAGGGGTATCCATGAGCAGTTCTTC.

CDR3 in amino acids: CASSDLRGILYEQYF. Here the CDR3 DNA reads TGTGCCAGCAGTGATCTTCGAGGAATCTTATACGAGCAGTACTTC. V usage is TRBV6-1 and J usage is TRBJ2-7; D ambiguous. The CDR3 consists of 15 residues. The V end was cut by 3 bases, the J end by 4 bases, with 16 bases between. The germline V gene encodes CDR1 MNHNS and CDR2 SASEGT.

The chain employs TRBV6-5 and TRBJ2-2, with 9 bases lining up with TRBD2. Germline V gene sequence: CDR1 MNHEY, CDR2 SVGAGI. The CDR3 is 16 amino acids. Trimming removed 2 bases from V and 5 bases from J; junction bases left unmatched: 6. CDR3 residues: CASSYIISGGTGELFF. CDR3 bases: TGTGCCAGCAGTTACATTATTAGCGGGGGAACCGGGGAGCTGTTTTTT.

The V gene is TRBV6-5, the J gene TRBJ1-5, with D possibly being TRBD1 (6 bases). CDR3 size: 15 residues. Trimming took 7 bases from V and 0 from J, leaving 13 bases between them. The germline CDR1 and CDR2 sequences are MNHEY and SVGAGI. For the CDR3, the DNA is TGTGCCAGCATGCTACAGGGCGCTAGCAATCAGCCCCAGCATTTT. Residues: CASMLQGASNQPQHF.

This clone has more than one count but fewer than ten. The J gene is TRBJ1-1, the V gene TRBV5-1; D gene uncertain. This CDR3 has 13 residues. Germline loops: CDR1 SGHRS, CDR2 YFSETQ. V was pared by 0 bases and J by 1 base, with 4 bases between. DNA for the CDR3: TGCGCCAGCAGCTTGGGAGGGAACACTGAAGCTTTCTTT. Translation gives CASSLGGNTEAFF. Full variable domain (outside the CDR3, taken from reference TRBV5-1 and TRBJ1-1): KAGVTQTPRYLIKTRGQQVTLSCSPISGHRSVSWYQQTPGQGLQFLFEYFSETQRNKGNFPGRFSGRQFSNSRSEMNVSTLELGDSALYLCASSLGGNTEAFFGQGTRLTVV.

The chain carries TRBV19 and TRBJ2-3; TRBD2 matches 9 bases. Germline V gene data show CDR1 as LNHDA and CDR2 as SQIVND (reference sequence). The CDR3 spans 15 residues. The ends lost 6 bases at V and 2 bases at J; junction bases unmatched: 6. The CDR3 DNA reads TGTGCCAGTAGCCGAGCGGGGGGAATCACAGATACGCAGTATTTT. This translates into CASSRAGGITDTQYF.

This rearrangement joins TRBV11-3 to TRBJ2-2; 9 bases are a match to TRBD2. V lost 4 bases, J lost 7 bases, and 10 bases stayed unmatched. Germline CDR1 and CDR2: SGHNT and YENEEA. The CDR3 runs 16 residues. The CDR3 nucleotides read TGTGCCAGCAGCTCCCGTGCGGGGGGGCTAAGCGGGGAGCTGTTTTTT. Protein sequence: CASSSRAGGLSGELFF.

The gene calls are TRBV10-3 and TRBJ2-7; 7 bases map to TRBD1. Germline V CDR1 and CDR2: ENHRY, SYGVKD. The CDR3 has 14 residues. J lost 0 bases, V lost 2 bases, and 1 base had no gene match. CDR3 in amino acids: CAISEGQASYEQYF. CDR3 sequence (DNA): TGTGCCATCAGTGAGGGACAGGCCTCCTACGAGCAGTACTTC.

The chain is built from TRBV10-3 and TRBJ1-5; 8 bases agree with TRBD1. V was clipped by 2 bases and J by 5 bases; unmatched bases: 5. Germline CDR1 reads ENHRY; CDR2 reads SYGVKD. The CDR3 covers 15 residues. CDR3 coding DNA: TGTGCCATCAGTGAGCTGGGACAGGCCCATCAGCCCCAGCATTTT. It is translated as CAISELGQAHQPQHF.

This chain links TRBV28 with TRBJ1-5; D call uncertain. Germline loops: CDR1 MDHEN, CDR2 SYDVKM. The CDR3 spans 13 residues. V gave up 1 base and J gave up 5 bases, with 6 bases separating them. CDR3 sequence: CASSLSGYQPQHF. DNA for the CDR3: TGTGCCAGCAGTTTATCCGGGTATCAGCCCCAGCATTTT.

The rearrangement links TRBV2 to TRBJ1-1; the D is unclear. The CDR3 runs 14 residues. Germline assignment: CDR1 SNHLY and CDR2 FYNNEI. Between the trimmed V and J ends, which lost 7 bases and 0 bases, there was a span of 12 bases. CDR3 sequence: CASNSGGLNTEAFF. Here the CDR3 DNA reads TGTGCCAGCAACAGCGGCGGATTGAACACTGAAGCTTTCTTT. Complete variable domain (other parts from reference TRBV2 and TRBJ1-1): EPEVTQTPSHQVTQMGQEVILRCVPISNHLYFYWYRQILGQKVEFLVSFYNNEISEKSEIFDDQFSVERPDGSNFTLKIRSTKLEDSAMYFCASNSGGLNTEAFFGQGTRLTVV.